A selection of T cell receptor beta chains follows, all from one sample in a study of shared clonotypes between healthy human individuals. Assay used: immunoSEQ multiplex PCR; TCRdb lists only in-frame clones, some missing. The sample includes around 320,000 clones, around 87% of them seen just once. Sequencing was carried out using memory CD8+ T cells sorted from blood. These TCRs come from a man aged 18 to 29 in good health. CDR3s include the opening cysteine and the closing phenylalanine or tryptophan. The D gene is left open where the match is weak. The size entry is marked missing in some rows and otherwise reads once, few, many or a size class.

abundance: .; j_gene: TRBJ2-7; d_gene: .; v_gene: TRBV30; CDR3aa: CAWIRQGALEQYF; CDR3nt: TGTGCCTGGATCAGGCAAGGGGCTCTCGAGCAGTACTTC
abundance: .; j_gene: TRBJ2-1; d_gene: .; v_gene: TRBV28; CDR3aa: CASSPPLTGDNEQFF; CDR3nt: TGTGCCAGCAGTCCTCCGTTGACGGGGGACAATGAGCAGTTCTTC
abundance: .; j_gene: TRBJ1-4; d_gene: .; v_gene: TRBV28; CDR3aa: CASSPTGRPNEKLFF; CDR3nt: TGTGCCAGCAGTCCGACAGGCAGACCTAATGAAAAACTGTTTTTT
abundance: .; j_gene: TRBJ2-2; d_gene: .; v_gene: TRBV28; CDR3aa: CASTYTPPDPNTGELFF; CDR3nt: TGTGCCAGCACCTATACGCCACCGGATCCGAACACCGGGGAGCTGTTTTTT
abundance: .; j_gene: TRBJ2-3; d_gene: TRBD2; v_gene: TRBV13; CDR3aa: CASGFIGVSGSSTQYF; CDR3nt: TGTGCCAGCGGATTCATAGGGGTTAGCGGGAGTTCGACGCAGTATTTT
abundance: .; j_gene: TRBJ1-1; d_gene: TRBD1; v_gene: TRBV4-1; CDR3aa: CASSQGEGGWSEAFF; CDR3nt: TGCGCCAGCAGCCAAGGGGAAGGGGGCTGGTCTGAAGCTTTCTTT
abundance: .; j_gene: TRBJ2-5; d_gene: TRBD2; v_gene: TRBV4-1; CDR3aa: CASSLIPGLAGVYETQYF; CDR3nt: TGCGCCAGCAGCCTAATTCCGGGACTAGCGGGAGTGTATGAGACCCAGTACTTC
abundance: few; j_gene: TRBJ1-1; d_gene: TRBD1; v_gene: TRBV6-1; CDR3aa: CASSGPGGGTEAFF; CDR3nt: TGTGCCAGCAGTGGGCCAGGGGGCGGCACTGAAGCTTTCTTT
abundance: .; j_gene: TRBJ1-1; d_gene: TRBD1; v_gene: TRBV28; CDR3aa: CASRSGQEGGIEAFF; CDR3nt: TGTGCCAGCAGATCCGGACAGGAGGGAGGGATTGAAGCTTTCTTT
abundance: .; j_gene: TRBJ2-7; d_gene: .; v_gene: TRBV7-6; CDR3aa: CASSLNSPEQYF; CDR3nt: TGTGCCAGCAGCTTAAATTCTCCCGAGCAGTACTTC
abundance: .; j_gene: TRBJ2-7; d_gene: TRBD1; v_gene: TRBV27; CDR3aa: CASSLLDRAAYEQYF; CDR3nt: TGTGCCAGCAGTTTGTTGGACAGGGCAGCCTACGAGCAGTACTTC
abundance: .; j_gene: TRBJ2-1; d_gene: .; v_gene: TRBV6-1; CDR3aa: CASSEAVLRGPYNEQFF; CDR3nt: TGTGCCAGCAGTGAAGCCGTCCTTAGGGGCCCCTACAATGAGCAGTTCTTC
abundance: .; j_gene: TRBJ1-2; d_gene: .; v_gene: TRBV5-6; CDR3aa: CASSLVQAIYGYTF; CDR3nt: TGTGCCAGCAGCTTGGTCCAGGCCATCTATGGCTACACCTTC
abundance: .; j_gene: TRBJ2-7; d_gene: .; v_gene: TRBV5-6; CDR3aa: CASSLVGGDEQYF; CDR3nt: TGTGCCAGCAGCTTGGTTGGGGGCGACGAGCAGTACTTC
abundance: many; j_gene: TRBJ2-1; d_gene: .; v_gene: TRBV5-6; CDR3aa: CASSLGPGGPYNEQFF; CDR3nt: TGTGCCAGCAGCTTGGGACCGGGGGGCCCCTACAATGAGCAGTTCTTC
abundance: .; j_gene: TRBJ2-1; d_gene: .; v_gene: TRBV10-2; CDR3aa: CASSPGHEQFF; CDR3nt: TGCGCCAGCAGTCCGGGGCATGAGCAGTTCTTC
abundance: .; j_gene: TRBJ2-7; d_gene: TRBD2; v_gene: TRBV7-8; CDR3aa: CASSPTSGGIYEQYF; CDR3nt: TGTGCCAGCAGCCCAACTAGCGGGGGGATCTACGAGCAGTACTTC
abundance: once; j_gene: TRBJ1-4; d_gene: TRBD1; v_gene: TRBV5-1; CDR3aa: CASSYSQGAREKLFF; CDR3nt: TGCGCCAGCAGCTACTCACAGGGGGCCAGGGAAAAACTGTTTTTT
abundance: .; j_gene: TRBJ2-1; d_gene: .; v_gene: TRBV6-6; CDR3aa: CASSYSMQDLYNEQFF; CDR3nt: TGTGCCAGCAGTTACTCTATGCAGGATCTATACAATGAGCAGTTCTTC
abundance: many; j_gene: TRBJ1-6; d_gene: .; v_gene: TRBV27; CDR3aa: CASSLQGTNSPLHF; CDR3nt: TGTGCCAGCAGTTTACAGGGGACTAATTCACCCCTCCACTTT
abundance: .; j_gene: TRBJ1-5; d_gene: .; v_gene: TRBV6-5; CDR3aa: CASKETPTSNQPQHF; CDR3nt: TGTGCCAGCAAGGAAACCCCGACATCCAATCAGCCCCAGCATTTT
abundance: .; j_gene: TRBJ2-7; d_gene: TRBD1; v_gene: TRBV5-6; CDR3aa: CASGPGGSYEQYF; CDR3nt: TGTGCCAGCGGACCAGGGGGATCCTACGAGCAGTACTTC
abundance: .; j_gene: TRBJ1-2; d_gene: .; v_gene: TRBV4-3; CDR3aa: CASSQGGNRNYGYTF; CDR3nt: TGCGCCAGCAGCCAAGGGGGGAACCGGAACTATGGCTACACCTTC
abundance: .; j_gene: TRBJ2-1; d_gene: .; v_gene: TRBV7-9; CDR3aa: CASSWKGGGSNEQFF; CDR3nt: TGTGCCAGCAGCTGGAAGGGTGGGGGGTCTAATGAGCAGTTCTTC
abundance: .; j_gene: TRBJ2-5; d_gene: .; v_gene: TRBV10-3; CDR3aa: CAISTDSRETQYF; CDR3nt: TGTGCCATCAGCACGGACAGCCGGGAGACCCAGTACTTC
abundance: once; j_gene: TRBJ2-7; d_gene: .; v_gene: TRBV27; CDR3aa: CASGPTGSYEQYF; CDR3nt: TGTGCCAGCGGCCCTACAGGGTCCTACGAGCAGTACTTC
abundance: .; j_gene: TRBJ1-4; d_gene: .; v_gene: TRBV11-2; CDR3aa: CASSLVVRDDEKLFF; CDR3nt: TGTGCCAGCAGCTTAGTGGTCAGGGATGATGAAAAACTGTTTTTT
abundance: .; j_gene: TRBJ1-1; d_gene: .; v_gene: TRBV10-2; CDR3aa: CASSGGAGALNTEAFF; CDR3nt: TGCGCCAGCAGTGGGGGGGCAGGGGCTCTGAACACTGAAGCTTTCTTT
abundance: .; j_gene: TRBJ2-7; d_gene: .; v_gene: TRBV4-2; CDR3aa: CASSHALVYEQYF; CDR3nt: TGTGCCAGCAGCCACGCCTTAGTCTACGAGCAGTACTTC